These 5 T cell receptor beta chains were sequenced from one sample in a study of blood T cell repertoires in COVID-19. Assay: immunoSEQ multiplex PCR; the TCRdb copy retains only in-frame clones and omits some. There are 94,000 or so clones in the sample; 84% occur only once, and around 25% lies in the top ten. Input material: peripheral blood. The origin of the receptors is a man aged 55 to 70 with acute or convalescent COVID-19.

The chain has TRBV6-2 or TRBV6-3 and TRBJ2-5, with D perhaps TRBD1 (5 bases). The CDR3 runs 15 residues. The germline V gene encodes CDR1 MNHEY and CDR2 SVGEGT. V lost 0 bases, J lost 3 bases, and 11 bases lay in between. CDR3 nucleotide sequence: TGTGCCAGCAGTTACTCGAAGGGGCAGAAAGAGACCCAGTACTTC. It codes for CASSYSKGQKETQYF.

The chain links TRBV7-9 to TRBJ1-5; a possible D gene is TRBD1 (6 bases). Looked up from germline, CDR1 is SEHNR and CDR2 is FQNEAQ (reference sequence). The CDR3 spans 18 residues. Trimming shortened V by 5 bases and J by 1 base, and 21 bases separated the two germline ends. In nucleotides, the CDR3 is TGTGCCAGCAGCCGCGGCCTAATGACAGGCAAGAGCAATCAGCCCCAGCATTTT. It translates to CASSRGLMTGKSNQPQHF.

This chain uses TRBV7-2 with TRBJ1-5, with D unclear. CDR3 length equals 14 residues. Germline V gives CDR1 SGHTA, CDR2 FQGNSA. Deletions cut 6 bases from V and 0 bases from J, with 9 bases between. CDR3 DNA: TGTGCCAGCAGTCGCTATTATAGCAATCAGCCCCAGCATTTT. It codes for CASSRYYSNQPQHF.

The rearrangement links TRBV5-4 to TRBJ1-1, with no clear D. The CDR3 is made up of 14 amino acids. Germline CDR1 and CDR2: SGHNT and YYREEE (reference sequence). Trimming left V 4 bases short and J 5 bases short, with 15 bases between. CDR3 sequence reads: CASSTEEGRTEAFF. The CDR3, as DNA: TGTGCCAGCAGCACGGAAGAGGGTAGGACTGAAGCTTTCTTT.

The CDR3: CASSLGTPEQFF. For the CDR3, the DNA is TGTGCCAGCTCACTCGGGACTCCTGAGCAGTTCTTC. The chain recombines TRBV18 with TRBJ2-1, with D possibly being TRBD2 (6 bases). CDR3 length: 12 residues. Germline-derived CDR1 and CDR2 are KGHSH and LQKENI. V was pared by 4 bases and J by 9 bases, with 10 bases between.